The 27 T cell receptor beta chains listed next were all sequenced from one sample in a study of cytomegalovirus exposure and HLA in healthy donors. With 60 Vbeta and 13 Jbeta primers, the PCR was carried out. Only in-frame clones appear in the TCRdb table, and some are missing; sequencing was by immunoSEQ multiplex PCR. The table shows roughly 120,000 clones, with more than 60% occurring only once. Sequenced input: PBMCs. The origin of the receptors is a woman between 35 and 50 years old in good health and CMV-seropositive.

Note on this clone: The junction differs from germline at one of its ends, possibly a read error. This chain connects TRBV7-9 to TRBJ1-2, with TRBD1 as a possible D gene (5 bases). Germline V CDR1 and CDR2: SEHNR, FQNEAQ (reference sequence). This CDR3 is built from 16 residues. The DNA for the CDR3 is TGTTCCAGCAGCCCCGGGTCCCACGACAGCAATGATGGCTACACCTTC. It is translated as CSSSPGSHDSNDGYTF. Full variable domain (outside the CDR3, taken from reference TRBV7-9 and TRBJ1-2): DTGVSQNPRHKITKRGQNVTFRCDPISEHNRLYWYRQTLGQGPEFLTYFQNEAQLEKSRLLSDRFSAERPKGSFSTLEIQRTEQGDSAMYLCSSSPGSHDSNDGYTFGSGTRLTVV.

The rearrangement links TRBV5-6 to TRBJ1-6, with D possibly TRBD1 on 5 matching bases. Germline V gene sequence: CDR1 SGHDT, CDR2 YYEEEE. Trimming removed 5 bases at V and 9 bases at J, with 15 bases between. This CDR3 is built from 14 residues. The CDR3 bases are TGTGCCAGCAGTAGAGGCAGGGAGGGTTCACCCCTCCACTTT. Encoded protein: CASSRGREGSPLHF.

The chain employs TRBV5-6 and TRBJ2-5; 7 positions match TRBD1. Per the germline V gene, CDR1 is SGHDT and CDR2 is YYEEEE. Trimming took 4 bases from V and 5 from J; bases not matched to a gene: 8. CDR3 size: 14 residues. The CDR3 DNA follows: TGTGCCAGCAGCCGCCGGACAGGCATCGAGACCCAGTACTTC. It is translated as CASSRRTGIETQYF. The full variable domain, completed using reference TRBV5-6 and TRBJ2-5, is DAGVTQSPTHLIKTRGQQVTLRCSPKSGHDTVSWYQQALGQGPQFIFQYYEEEERQRGNFPDRFSGHQFPNYSSELNVNALLLGDSALYLCASSRRTGIETQYFGPGTRLLVL.

The CDR3 sequence is CASSLGQGSPLHF. CDR3 bases: TGTGCCAGCAGCCTGGGACAGGGTTCACCCCTCCACTTT. The chain uses TRBV27 and TRBJ1-6; 9 bases map to TRBD1. V trimming: 6 bases; J trimming: 9 bases; junction bases outside the gene matches: 3. The CDR3 runs 13 residues. CDR1 and CDR2 (germline): MNHEY, SMNVEV (reference sequence).

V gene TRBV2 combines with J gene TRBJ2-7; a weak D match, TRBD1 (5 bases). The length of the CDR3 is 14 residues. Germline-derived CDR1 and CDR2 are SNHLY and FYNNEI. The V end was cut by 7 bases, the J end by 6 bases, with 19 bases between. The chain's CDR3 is CASTPKGQVPEQYF. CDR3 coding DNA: TGTGCCAGCACCCCAAAGGGGCAGGTACCCGAGCAGTACTTC.

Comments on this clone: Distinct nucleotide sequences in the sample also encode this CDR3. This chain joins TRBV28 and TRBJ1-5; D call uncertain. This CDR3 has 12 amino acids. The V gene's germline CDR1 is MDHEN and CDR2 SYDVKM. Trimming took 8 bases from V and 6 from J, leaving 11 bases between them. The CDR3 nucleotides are TGTGCCAGCCGTAGACCAGGTCAGCCCCAGCATTTT. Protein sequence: CASRRPGQPQHF.

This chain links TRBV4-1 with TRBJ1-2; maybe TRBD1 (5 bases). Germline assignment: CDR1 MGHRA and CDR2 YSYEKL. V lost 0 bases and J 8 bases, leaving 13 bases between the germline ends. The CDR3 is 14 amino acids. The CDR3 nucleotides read TGCGCCAGCAGCCAAGATGGGGCGGAGAAAGGCTACACCTTC. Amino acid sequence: CASSQDGAEKGYTF.

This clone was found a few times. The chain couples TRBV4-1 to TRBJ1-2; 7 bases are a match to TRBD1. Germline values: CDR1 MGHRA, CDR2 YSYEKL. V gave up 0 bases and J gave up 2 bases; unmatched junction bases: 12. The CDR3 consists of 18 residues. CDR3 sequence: CASSQDPGLEGANYGYTF. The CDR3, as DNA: TGCGCCAGCAGCCAAGATCCTGGTCTTGAGGGGGCGAACTATGGCTACACCTTC.

This CDR3 reads CASSLGGDGRGTEAFF. The CDR3 bases are TGTGCCAGCAGCTTAGGCGGTGACGGGAGGGGTACTGAAGCTTTCTTT. V gene TRBV7-9 combines with J gene TRBJ1-1, with D tentatively TRBD1 (5 bases). The germline V gene encodes CDR1 SEHNR and CDR2 FQNEAQ (reference sequence). The CDR3 is 16 amino acids. V lost 1 base, J lost 5 bases, and 17 bases lay in between.

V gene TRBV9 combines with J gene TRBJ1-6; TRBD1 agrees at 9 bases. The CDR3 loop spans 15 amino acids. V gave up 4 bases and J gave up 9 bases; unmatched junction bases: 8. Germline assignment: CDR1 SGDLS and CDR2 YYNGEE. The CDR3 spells CASSPGDRESSPLHF. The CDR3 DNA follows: TGTGCCAGCAGCCCCGGGGACAGGGAAAGTTCACCCCTCCACTTT.

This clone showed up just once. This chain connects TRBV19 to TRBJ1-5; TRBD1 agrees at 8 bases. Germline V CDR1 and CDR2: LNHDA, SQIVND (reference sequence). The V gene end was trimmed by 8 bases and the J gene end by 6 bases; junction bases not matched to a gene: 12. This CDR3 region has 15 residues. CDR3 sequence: CASAPSTGGGQPQHF. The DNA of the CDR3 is TGTGCCAGTGCACCATCCACAGGGGGAGGTCAGCCCCAGCATTTT. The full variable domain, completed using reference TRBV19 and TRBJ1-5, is DGGITQSPKYLFRKEGQNVTLSCEQNLNHDAMYWYRQDPGQGLRLIYYSQIVNDFQKGDIAEGYSVSREKKESFPLTVTSAQKNPTAFYLCASAPSTGGGQPQHFGDGTRLSIL.

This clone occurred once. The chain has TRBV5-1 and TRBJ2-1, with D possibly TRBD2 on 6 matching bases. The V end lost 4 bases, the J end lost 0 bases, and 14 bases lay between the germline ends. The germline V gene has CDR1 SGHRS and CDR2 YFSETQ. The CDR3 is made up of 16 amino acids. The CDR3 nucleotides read TGCGCCAGCAGCCTAAGGACCGGGAGCTCCTACAATGAGCAGTTCTTC. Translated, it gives CASSLRTGSSYNEQFF.

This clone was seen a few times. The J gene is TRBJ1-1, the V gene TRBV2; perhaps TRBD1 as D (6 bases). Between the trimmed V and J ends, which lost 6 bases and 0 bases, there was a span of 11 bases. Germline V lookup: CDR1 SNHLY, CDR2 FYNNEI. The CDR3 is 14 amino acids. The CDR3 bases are TGTGCCAGCAGCCCAGGGGAGATGAACACTGAAGCTTTCTTT. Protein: CASSPGEMNTEAFF.

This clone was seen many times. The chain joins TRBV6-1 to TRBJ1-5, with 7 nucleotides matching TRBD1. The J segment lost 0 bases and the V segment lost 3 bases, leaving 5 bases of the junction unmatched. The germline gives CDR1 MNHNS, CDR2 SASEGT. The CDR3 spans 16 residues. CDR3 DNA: TGTGCCAGCAGTGAGGGACAGCCCTATAGCAATCAGCCCCAGCATTTT. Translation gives CASSEGQPYSNQPQHF.

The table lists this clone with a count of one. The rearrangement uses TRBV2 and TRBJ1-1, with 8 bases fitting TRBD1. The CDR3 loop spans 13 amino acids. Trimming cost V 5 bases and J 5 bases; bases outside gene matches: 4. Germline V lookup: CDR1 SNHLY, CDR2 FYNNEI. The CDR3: CASSSQGGTEAFF. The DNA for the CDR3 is TGTGCCAGCAGTTCACAGGGGGGGACTGAAGCTTTCTTT.

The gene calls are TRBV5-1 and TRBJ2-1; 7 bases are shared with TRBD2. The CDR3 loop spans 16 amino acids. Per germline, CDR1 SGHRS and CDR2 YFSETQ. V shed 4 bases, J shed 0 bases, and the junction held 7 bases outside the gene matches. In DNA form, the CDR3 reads TGCGCCAGCAGCGCAGCCGGGGGGAGCTCCTACAATGAGCAGTTCTTC. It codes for CASSAAGGSSYNEQFF.

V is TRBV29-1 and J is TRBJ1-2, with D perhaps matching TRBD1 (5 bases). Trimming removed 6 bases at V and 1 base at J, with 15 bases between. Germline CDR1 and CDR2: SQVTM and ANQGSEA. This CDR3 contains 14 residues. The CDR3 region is CSVPTGLVNYGYTF. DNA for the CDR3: TGCAGCGTCCCGACGGGACTGGTTAACTATGGCTACACCTTC.

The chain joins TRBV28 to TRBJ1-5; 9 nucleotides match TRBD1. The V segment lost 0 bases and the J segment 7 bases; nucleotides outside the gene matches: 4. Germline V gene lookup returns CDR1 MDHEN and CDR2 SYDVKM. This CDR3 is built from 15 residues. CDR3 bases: TGTGCCAGCAGTTTATGGGGACAGGGTAACCAGCCCCAGCATTTT. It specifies CASSLWGQGNQPQHF.

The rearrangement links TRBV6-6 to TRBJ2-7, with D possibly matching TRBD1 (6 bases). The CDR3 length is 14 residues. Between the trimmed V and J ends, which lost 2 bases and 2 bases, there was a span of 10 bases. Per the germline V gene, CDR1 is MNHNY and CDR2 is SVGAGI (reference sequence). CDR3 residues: CASSYNTGPYEQYF. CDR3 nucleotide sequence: TGTGCCAGCAGTTACAATACAGGGCCCTACGAGCAGTACTTC.

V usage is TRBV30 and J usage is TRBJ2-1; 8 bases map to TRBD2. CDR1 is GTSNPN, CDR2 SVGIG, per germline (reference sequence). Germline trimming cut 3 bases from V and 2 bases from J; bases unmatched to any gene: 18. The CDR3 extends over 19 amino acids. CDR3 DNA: TGTGCCTGGAGGACCCGGGCTAGCGGGCTTGGACGTACCTACAATGAGCAGTTCTTC. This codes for CAWRTRASGLGRTYNEQFF.

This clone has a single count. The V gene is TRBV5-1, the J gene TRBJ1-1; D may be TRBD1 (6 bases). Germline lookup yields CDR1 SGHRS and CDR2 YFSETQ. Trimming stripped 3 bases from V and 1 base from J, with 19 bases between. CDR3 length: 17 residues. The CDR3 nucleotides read TGCGCCAGCAGCTCGGCGAGTTTGGGGGCCCCGAACACTGAAGCTTTCTTT. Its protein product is CASSSASLGAPNTEAFF.

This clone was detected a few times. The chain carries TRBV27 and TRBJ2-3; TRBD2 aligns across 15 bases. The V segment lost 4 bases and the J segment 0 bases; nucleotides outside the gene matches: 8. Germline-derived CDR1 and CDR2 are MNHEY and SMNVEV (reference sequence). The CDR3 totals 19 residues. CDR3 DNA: TGTGCCAGCAGTTCGCCCGGGACTAGCGGGGGGACAAGCACAGATACGCAGTATTTT. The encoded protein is CASSSPGTSGGTSTDTQYF.

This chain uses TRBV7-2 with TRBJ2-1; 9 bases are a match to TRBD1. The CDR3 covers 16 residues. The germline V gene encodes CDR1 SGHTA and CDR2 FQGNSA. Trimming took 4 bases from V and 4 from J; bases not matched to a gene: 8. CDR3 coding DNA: TGTGCCAGCAGCTCATCTTCCGGGACAGGGTACAATGAGCAGTTCTTC. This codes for CASSSSSGTGYNEQFF.

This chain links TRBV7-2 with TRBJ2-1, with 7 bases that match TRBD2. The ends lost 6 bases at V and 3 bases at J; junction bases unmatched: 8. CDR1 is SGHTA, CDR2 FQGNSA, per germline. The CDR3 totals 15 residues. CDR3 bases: TGTGCCAGCAGTTTAAACCGGGGGGTCTACAATGAGCAGTTCTTC. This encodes CASSLNRGVYNEQFF.

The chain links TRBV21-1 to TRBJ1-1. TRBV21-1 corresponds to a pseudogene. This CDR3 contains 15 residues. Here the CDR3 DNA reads TGTGCCAGCAGCAAACGGAAGAGAGGGAACACTGAAGCTTTCTTT. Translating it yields CASSKRKRGNTEAFF.

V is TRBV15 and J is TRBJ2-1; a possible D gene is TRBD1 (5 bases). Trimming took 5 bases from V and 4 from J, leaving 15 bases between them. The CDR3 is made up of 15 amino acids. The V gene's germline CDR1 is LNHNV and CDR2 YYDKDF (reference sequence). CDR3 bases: TGTGCCACCAGCGTAGACAGAGGTCCTTACAATGAGCAGTTCTTC. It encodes CATSVDRGPYNEQFF.

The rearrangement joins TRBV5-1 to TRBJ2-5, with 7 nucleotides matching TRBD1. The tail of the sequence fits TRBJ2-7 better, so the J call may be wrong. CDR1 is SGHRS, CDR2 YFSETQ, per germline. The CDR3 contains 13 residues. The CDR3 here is CASSNRGSYEQYF. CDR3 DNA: TGCGCCAGCAGTAACAGGGGCTCCTACGAGCAGTACTTC.